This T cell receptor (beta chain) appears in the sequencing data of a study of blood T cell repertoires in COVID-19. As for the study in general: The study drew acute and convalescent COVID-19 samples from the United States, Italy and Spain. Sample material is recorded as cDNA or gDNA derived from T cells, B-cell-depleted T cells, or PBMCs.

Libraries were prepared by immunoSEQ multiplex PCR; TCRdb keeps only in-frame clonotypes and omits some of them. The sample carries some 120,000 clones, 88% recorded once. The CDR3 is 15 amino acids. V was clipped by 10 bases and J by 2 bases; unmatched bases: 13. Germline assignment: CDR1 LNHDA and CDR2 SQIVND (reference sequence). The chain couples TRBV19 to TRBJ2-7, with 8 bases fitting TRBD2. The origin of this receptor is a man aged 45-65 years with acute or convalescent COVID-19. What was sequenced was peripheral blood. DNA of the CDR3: TGTGCCATCGGGAGGGCACAGAGATTCACCTACGAGCAGTACTTC. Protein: CAIGRAQRFTYEQYF.